What follows are 11 T cell receptor beta chains derived from one specimen sequenced in a study of blood T cell repertoires in COVID-19 (dated by TCRdb to about 2020). Library construction relied on the immunoSEQ multiplex PCR assay. TCRdb re-hosts the immuneACCESS table, in-frame sequences only. Its copies lack some clones; in the studies checked, an unresolved V gene accounts for under half of them, and the cause for the rest is not known. The sample table lists around 160,000 clones, roughly 76% of them with a count of one. The top ten hold roughly 8.3% of the sample. Sequenced material: peripheral blood. These receptors were collected from a human donor with acute or convalescent COVID-19. The donor label of this sample is uncertain.

This chain connects TRBV19 to TRBJ2-7; no firm D call. This CDR3 region has 13 residues. With 5 bases removed from V and 3 bases from J, the gap between germline ends came to 11 bases. Germline values: CDR1 LNHDA, CDR2 SQIVND (reference sequence). The DNA of the CDR3 is TGTGCCAGTAGTCTCGCCCCTAACTACGAGCAGTACTTC. This gives the protein CASSLAPNYEQYF. The full variable domain, rest sourced from reference TRBV19 and TRBJ2-7, is DGGITQSPKYLFRKEGQNVTLSCEQNLNHDAMYWYRQDPGQGLRLIYYSQIVNDFQKGDIAEGYSVSREKKESFPLTVTSAQKNPTAFYLCASSLAPNYEQYFGPGTRLTVT.

The chain has TRBV10-3 and TRBJ1-2; no firm D call. The V end was cut by 8 bases, the J end by 3 bases, with 16 bases between. The V gene's germline CDR1 is ENHRY and CDR2 SYGVKD. The CDR3 runs to 14 residues. Here the CDR3 reads CAIGEAGFYYGYTF. In nucleotides, the CDR3 is TGTGCCATCGGGGAAGCGGGGTTCTACTATGGCTACACCTTC.

The gene calls are TRBV18 and TRBJ1-2; 9 bases map to TRBD1. The CDR3 loop spans 15 amino acids. Trimming cost V 3 bases and J 4 bases; bases outside gene matches: 6. Per the germline V gene, CDR1 is KGHSH and CDR2 is LQKENI. CDR3: CASSPGQGSGYGYTF. CDR3 nucleotide sequence: TGTGCCAGCTCACCGGGACAGGGTTCGGGCTATGGCTACACCTTC.

The chain employs TRBV6-6 and TRBJ1-2; D is possibly TRBD1 (6 bases). V shed 0 bases and J shed 1 base, with 9 bases lying between them. This CDR3 has 15 amino acids. The germline CDR1 and CDR2 sequences are MNHNY and SVGAGI (reference sequence). CDR3 residues: CASSYSGGDNYGYTF. The CDR3 DNA reads TGTGCCAGCAGTTACTCAGGGGGGGATAACTATGGCTACACCTTC.

There are a few counts of this clone. The genes are TRBV5-1 and TRBJ2-2; a weak D match, TRBD2 (6 bases). CDR1 and CDR2 from the germline V gene are SGHRS and YFSETQ. V was cut by 7 bases and J by 3 bases, with 13 bases left in between. CDR3 length equals 14 residues. CDR3 region: CASSRTIDTGELFF. The CDR3 bases are TGCGCCAGCTCAAGGACTATCGACACCGGGGAGCTGTTTTTT.

The rearrangement links TRBV5-5 to TRBJ2-5, with 7 bases identical to TRBD2. The CDR3 loop spans 14 amino acids. Germline values: CDR1 SGHKS, CDR2 YYEKEE (reference sequence). The V gene end was trimmed by 4 bases and the J gene end by 4 bases; junction bases not matched to a gene: 7. The CDR3 region has the DNA TGTGCCAGCAGCCCTGGGGGGGTTTTAGAGACCCAGTACTTC. Its protein is CASSPGGVLETQYF.

The sample holds a few counts of this clone. This chain links TRBV9 with TRBJ1-5; maybe TRBD1 (6 bases). The germline CDR1 and CDR2 sequences are SGDLS and YYNGEE. CDR3 length: 15 amino acids. With 4 bases removed from V and 3 bases from J, the gap between germline ends came to 14 bases. The CDR3 DNA is TGTGCCAGCAGCTCTTCCGGACAGCTCAATCAGCCCCAGCATTTT. As protein: CASSSSGQLNQPQHF.

This clone was detected a few times. The chain uses TRBV5-6 and TRBJ1-3; TRBD1 matches at 7 bases. Germline-derived CDR1 and CDR2 are SGHDT and YYEEEE. The CDR3 is made up of 14 amino acids. J gave up 3 bases and V 2 bases, and 2 bases lay outside the gene matches. The CDR3 sequence is CASSFRQGGNTIYF. The CDR3 DNA reads as TGTGCCAGCAGCTTTCGACAGGGTGGAAACACCATATATTTT. Full variable domain (remainder filled in from reference TRBV5-6 and TRBJ1-3): DAGVTQSPTHLIKTRGQQVTLRCSPKSGHDTVSWYQQALGQGPQFIFQYYEEEERQRGNFPDRFSGHQFPNYSSELNVNALLLGDSALYLCASSFRQGGNTIYFGEGSWLTVV.

This clone has only a few counts. V gene TRBV13 combines with J gene TRBJ2-3; D is possibly TRBD2 (6 bases). The CDR3 loop spans 13 amino acids. Germline CDR1 PRHDT, CDR2 FYEKMQ (reference sequence). V lost 3 bases and J 4 bases, leaving 8 bases between the germline ends. Here the CDR3 reads CASSLREADTQYF. In DNA form, the CDR3 reads TGTGCCAGCAGCTTGCGGGAAGCAGATACGCAGTATTTT.

This clone was observed a single time. The rearrangement links TRBV4-1 to TRBJ1-5; 7 bases are a match to TRBD1. Germline assignment: CDR1 MGHRA and CDR2 YSYEKL. With 3 bases clipped from V and 5 bases from J, the junction kept 7 bases outside the gene matches. This CDR3 comprises 15 residues. The CDR3 coding sequence is TGCGCCAGCAGCCACTGGACAGGCTTGGATCAGCCCCAGCATTTT. Its translation: CASSHWTGLDQPQHF.

This clone appeared many times. The chain combines TRBV19 with TRBJ2-5; perhaps TRBD2 as D (5 bases). Germline V gene data show CDR1 as LNHDA and CDR2 as SQIVND (reference sequence). The CDR3 sequence is 13 residues long. The germline V and J ends were trimmed by 7 bases and 9 bases, with 18 bases remaining between them. The CDR3 DNA reads as TGTGCCAGTAAAGACGCTGGGTACGGGGCCCAGTACTTC. As protein: CASKDAGYGAQYF.